The 10 T cell receptor beta chains listed next were all sequenced from one sample in a study of blood T cell repertoires in COVID-19. Sequenced by immunoSEQ multiplex PCR; TCRdb stores in-frame clones only, minus some. The sample yields 300,000 to 450,000 clones, around 84% seen once. Input material: peripheral blood. These receptors all come from a young woman with acute or convalescent COVID-19.

The J gene is TRBJ2-5, the V gene TRBV14; D is unclear. This CDR3 has 11 residues. CDR1 SGHDN and CDR2 FVKESK come from the germline V gene. The ends were cut back, 4 bases at V and 4 bases at J, with 4 bases in the middle. CDR3 sequence: CASSLLETQYF. CDR3 bases: TGTGCCAGCAGCCTCTTAGAGACCCAGTACTTC.

The chain recombines TRBV3-1 (or the pseudogene TRBV3-2) with TRBJ2-6; 10 bases map to TRBD1. V was clipped by 1 base and J by 6 bases; unmatched bases: 12. In germline, CDR1 is LGHDT, CDR2 YNNKEL (reference sequence). The CDR3 has 19 amino acids. CDR3 nucleotides: TGTGCCAGCAGCCAAGCGAGACAGGGGGCCTCGTCTTTGGCCAACGTCCTGACTTTC. Translation: CASSQARQGASSLANVLTF.

V is TRBV10-3 and J is TRBJ2-7, with 7 bases matching TRBD1. Germline assignment: CDR1 ENHRY and CDR2 SYGVKD. V lost 10 bases to trimming and J lost 0 bases; unmatched junction nucleotides: 6. The CDR3 is 13 amino acids. The CDR3 reads CATYRGSSYEQYF. The DNA for the CDR3 is TGTGCCACATACAGGGGAAGCTCCTACGAGCAGTACTTC.

This chain joins TRBV2 and TRBJ1-2; 7 bases agree with TRBD1. Germline V gene sequence: CDR1 SNHLY, CDR2 FYNNEI. Trimming at V came to 7 bases and at J to 7 bases, leaving 3 bases not matched to a gene. This CDR3 region has 11 residues. CDR3 coding DNA: TGTGCCAGCACCGCAGGGGGTGGCTACACCTTC. It translates to CASTAGGGYTF.

This rearrangement joins TRBV18 to TRBJ1-4; D uncertain. There are 14 residues in the CDR3. V was cut by 0 bases and J by 6 bases, with 8 bases left in between. Germline V gene lookup returns CDR1 KGHSH and CDR2 LQKENI. The CDR3 region has the DNA TGTGCCAGCTCACCACCGGAGGAGGATGAAAAACTGTTTTTT. This codes for CASSPPEEDEKLFF.

This chain connects TRBV5-4 to TRBJ2-1; a weak D match, TRBD2 (5 bases). CDR3 size: 15 residues. V was shortened by 0 bases and J by 2 bases, with 9 bases between the two germline ends. Germline V gives CDR1 SGHNT, CDR2 YYREEE (reference sequence). The CDR3 DNA follows: TGTGCCAGCAGCTTGGTCAGCGGAGCCTACAATGAGCAGTTCTTC. It specifies CASSLVSGAYNEQFF.

This chain connects TRBV3-1 (or the pseudogene TRBV3-2) to TRBJ2-7; perhaps TRBD1 as D (5 bases). The V end was cut by 2 bases, the J end by 6 bases, with 14 bases between. The CDR3 covers 14 residues. The germline V gene encodes CDR1 LGHDT and CDR2 YNNKEL (reference sequence). CDR3 DNA: TGTGCCAGCAGCCAATCGAACCAGGGTAGCGAGCAGTACTTC. Residues: CASSQSNQGSEQYF.

The V and J genes are TRBV9 and TRBJ1-4, with D perhaps TRBD1 (6 bases). Germline loops: CDR1 SGDLS, CDR2 YYNGEE. The CDR3 extends over 13 amino acids. Trimming stripped 4 bases from V and 6 bases from J, with 10 bases between. CDR3: CASSPPGDEKLFF. CDR3 sequence (DNA): TGTGCCAGCAGCCCACCAGGGGATGAAAAACTGTTTTTT.

This chain connects TRBV6-5 to TRBJ2-7; 11 bases map to TRBD1. The CDR3 extends over 15 amino acids. The V gene end was trimmed by 6 bases and the J gene end by 6 bases; junction bases not matched to a gene: 10. CDR1 is MNHEY and CDR2 is SVGAGI in the germline V gene. The CDR3 coding sequence is TGTGCCAGCAGCCTCCGGGACAGGGGGTCCCGCGAGCAGTACTTC. It is translated as CASSLRDRGSREQYF.

In regard to this clone: Different DNA sequences within this sample yield the same CDR3. The J gene is TRBJ2-7, the V gene TRBV27; 10 bases align to TRBD2. CDR1 is MNHEY, CDR2 SMNVEV, per germline (reference sequence). The V gene end was trimmed by 3 bases and the J gene end by 1 base; junction bases not matched to a gene: 3. The length of the CDR3 is 15 residues. CDR3 region: CASSLSSGGSYEQYF. Here the CDR3 DNA reads TGTGCCAGCAGTTTGTCTAGCGGGGGTTCCTACGAGCAGTACTTC.